These 28 T cell receptor beta chains originate from one sample sequenced in a study of cytomegalovirus exposure and HLA in healthy donors. Use of 60 Vbeta and 13 Jbeta primers characterized the PCR. The assay was immunoSEQ multiplex PCR, and TCRdb's table has in-frame clones only and misses some. Here the sample spans under 150,000 clones, over 60% being singletons. The specimen sequenced was PBMCs. Receptors were obtained from a man in his forties in good health and CMV-seropositive.

J is TRBJ1-2 and V is TRBV21-1. TRBV21-1 is assigned pseudogene status. The CDR3 has 13 amino acids. The DNA for the CDR3 is TGTGCCAGCAGCAATAATAAGGGAGGTGGCTACACCTTC. It specifies CASSNNKGGGYTF.

J is TRBJ2-1 and V is TRBV19; no firm D call. The CDR3 sequence is 15 residues long. V lost 3 bases and J 0 bases, leaving 9 bases between the germline ends. Germline V gene data show CDR1 as LNHDA and CDR2 as SQIVND (reference sequence). CDR3 amino acids: CASSIARSSYNEQFF. The CDR3 DNA reads TGTGCCAGTAGTATCGCACGGAGCTCCTACAATGAGCAGTTCTTC.

The V gene is TRBV5-1, the J gene TRBJ2-3; D might be TRBD2 (5 bases). The ends were cut back, 1 base at V and 2 bases at J, with 11 bases in the middle. The CDR3 length is 15 residues. Germline-derived CDR1 and CDR2 are SGHRS and YFSETQ. CDR3 sequence: CASSLWTELTDTQYF. The CDR3 DNA reads as TGCGCCAGCAGCTTGTGGACTGAACTCACAGATACGCAGTATTTT.

The chain uses TRBV5-5 and TRBJ2-5; D uncertain. Germline loops: CDR1 SGHKS, CDR2 YYEKEE (reference sequence). Trimming shortened V by 4 bases and J by 4 bases, and 8 bases separated the two germline ends. The CDR3 is made up of 12 amino acids. CDR3 DNA sequence: TGTGCCAGCAGCCTTGTGCGAGAGACCCAGTACTTC. Translation gives CASSLVRETQYF.

The chain is built from TRBV5-6 and TRBJ2-2; possibly TRBD2 for D (6 bases). V lost 4 bases and J lost 4, with 20 bases in between. The CDR3 is 17 amino acids. CDR1 is SGHDT and CDR2 is YYEEEE in the germline V gene. The CDR3 spells CASSLSGGDESTGELFF. Written as DNA, the CDR3 is TGTGCCAGCAGCCTGAGCGGAGGGGACGAGTCCACCGGGGAGCTGTTTTTT.

The chain employs TRBV19 and TRBJ1-2; 7 bases are a match to TRBD1. Germline V gene lookup returns CDR1 LNHDA and CDR2 SQIVND (reference sequence). The ends lost 5 bases at V and 7 bases at J; junction bases unmatched: 10. The CDR3 spans 14 residues. The CDR3 DNA reads TGTGCCAGTAGTCCGACAGGGTTCGTTCCTGGCTACACCTTC. As protein: CASSPTGFVPGYTF.

The CDR3 DNA follows: TGTGCCAGCAGTATAAGTAGCGGAGGACAGGGTTATACTTTCTTT. It translates to CASSISSGGQGYTFF. This sequence joins TRBV27 and TRBJ1-1; 8 bases are a match to TRBD1. From germline, CDR1 is MNHEY and CDR2 SMNVEV (reference sequence). The CDR3 extends over 15 amino acids. V lost 5 bases, J lost 12 bases, and 17 bases stayed unmatched.

This clone was recorded once. The chain has TRBV5-6 and TRBJ2-7, with 14 positions matching TRBD2. Germline CDR1 reads SGHDT; CDR2 reads YYEEEE. The CDR3 contains 17 residues. The V segment lost 5 bases and the J segment 3 bases; nucleotides outside the gene matches: 10. The CDR3 DNA reads as TGTGCCAGCAGTACGGGGACTAGCGGGAGTTATGTCTACGAGCAGTACTTC. Residues: CASSTGTSGSYVYEQYF.

The chain has TRBV19 and TRBJ1-6, with 7 nucleotides matching TRBD1. V dropped 3 bases and J dropped 8; count of bases not matched to a gene: 1. The CDR3 has 13 amino acids. The V gene's germline CDR1 is LNHDA and CDR2 SQIVND (reference sequence). The CDR3 sequence: CASSIDRDSPLHF. The DNA for the CDR3 is TGTGCCAGTAGTATTGACAGGGATTCACCCCTCCACTTT.

The genes are TRBV18 and TRBJ1-2; D unclear. This CDR3 has 15 residues. Deletions cut 3 bases from V and 0 bases from J, with 11 bases between. In germline, CDR1 is KGHSH, CDR2 LQKENI. DNA of the CDR3: TGTGCCAGCTCACCCCCCGGCGGAGCTAACTATGGCTACACCTTC. It specifies CASSPPGGANYGYTF.

The rearrangement uses TRBV29-1 and TRBJ2-3, with 8 bases fitting TRBD2. V was pared by 0 bases and J by 3 bases, with 5 bases of the junction left unmatched. In germline, CDR1 is SQVTM, CDR2 ANQGSEA. The CDR3 contains 15 residues. The CDR3 loop is CSVEDLGTRTDTQYF. In DNA form, the CDR3 reads TGCAGCGTTGAAGATCTTGGGACTAGGACAGATACGCAGTATTTT.

On this clone itself: A read error may produce the germline difference seen at one junction end. The rearrangement joins TRBV15 to TRBJ1-3; D perhaps matches TRBD1 (6 bases). Germline V lookup: CDR1 LNHNV, CDR2 YYDKDF (reference sequence). This CDR3 region has 15 residues. The CDR3 DNA follows: TGTGCCACCAGCAAAGACAGGTTCTCTGGAACCACCATATATTTT. It yields the protein CATSKDRFSGTTIYF.

This clone appeared a single time. Germline is not matched at one junction end, which may reflect a read error. The rearrangement joins TRBV7-9 to TRBJ1-1; tentative D call: TRBD1 (6 bases). The CDR3 totals 13 residues. CDR1 SEHNR and CDR2 FQNEAQ come from the germline V gene (reference sequence). CDR3 nucleotides: TGTACCAGCAGCTTAACAGGACAGACTGAAGCTTTCTTT. Protein product: CTSSLTGQTEAFF.

A few counts support this clone. J is TRBJ1-1 and V is TRBV5-4; D is unresolved. V was cut by 0 bases and J by 4 bases, with 13 bases left in between. This CDR3 has 15 amino acids. Germline-derived CDR1 and CDR2 are SGHNT and YYREEE (reference sequence). The CDR3 protein is CASSLGGPMSTEAFF. As DNA, the CDR3 is TGTGCCAGCAGCTTGGGCGGCCCAATGAGCACTGAAGCTTTCTTT.

The chain joins TRBV30 to TRBJ2-7, with 7 bases fitting TRBD1. V gave up 5 bases and J gave up 1 base; unmatched junction bases: 11. CDR1 GTSNPN and CDR2 SVGIG come from the germline V gene (reference sequence). CDR3 size: 15 residues. CDR3 nucleotides: TGTGCCTGGGGAGACAGGGAATCCGGTTCCTACGAGCAGTACTTC. It yields the protein CAWGDRESGSYEQYF.

With regard to this clone: The same CDR3 can be traced to other DNA sequences in this sample. This rearrangement joins TRBV19 to TRBJ1-1; 8 nucleotides line up with TRBD1. V lost 3 bases to trimming and J lost 8 bases; unmatched junction nucleotides: 2. Germline values: CDR1 LNHDA, CDR2 SQIVND (reference sequence). CDR3 length: 12 amino acids. Here the CDR3 reads CASSIRTGEAFF. CDR3 in DNA: TGTGCCAGTAGTATCAGGACAGGGGAAGCTTTCTTT.

The rearrangement uses TRBV6-1 and TRBJ2-5, with a tentative D call TRBD2 (5 bases). Trimming pared 4 bases from V and 2 bases from J, leaving 8 bases between. The CDR3 loop spans 13 amino acids. CDR1 is MNHNS, CDR2 SASEGT, per germline. CDR3 nucleotides: TGTGCCAGCAGTGCGGGATGGCAAGAGACCCAGTACTTC. It specifies CASSAGWQETQYF.

This chain links TRBV7-2 with TRBJ2-6, with D tentatively TRBD1 (5 bases). CDR3 length: 18 amino acids. Trimming cost V 1 base and J 0 bases, with 13 bases left between them. Germline CDR1 and CDR2: SGHTA and FQGNSA. The CDR3 spells CASSLGQLLGSGANVLTF. The CDR3 DNA reads TGTGCCAGCAGCTTAGGACAGCTACTCGGCTCTGGGGCCAACGTCCTGACTTTC.

This chain links TRBV19 with TRBJ1-6; 7 bases align to TRBD1. The CDR3 has 12 residues. The V segment lost 6 bases and the J segment 9 bases; nucleotides outside the gene matches: 2. Germline V gives CDR1 LNHDA, CDR2 SQIVND (reference sequence). The CDR3, as DNA: TGTGCCAGTAGCGGGACAGCTTCACCCCTCCACTTT. Its translation: CASSGTASPLHF.

The table lists this clone with a count of one. The chain uses TRBV5-1 and TRBJ1-3, with 9 bases that match TRBD1. CDR3 length equals 12 residues. The germline V gene has CDR1 SGHRS and CDR2 YFSETQ. Unmatched junction bases numbered 2, after V lost 5 bases and J lost 8 bases. Here the CDR3 reads CASRQGADTIYF. The DNA of the CDR3 is TGCGCCAGCAGACAGGGGGCCGACACCATATATTTT.

The chain carries TRBV11-2 and TRBJ1-1, with 7 bases fitting TRBD1. Unmatched junction bases numbered 5, after V lost 5 bases and J lost 5 bases. This CDR3 spans 13 amino acids. CDR1 is SGHAT and CDR2 is FQNNGV in the germline V gene. The DNA for the CDR3 is TGTGCCAGCAGCCCAGGGGGTCTTACTGAAGCTTTCTTT. Its translation: CASSPGGLTEAFF.

The chain joins TRBV5-4 to TRBJ2-7; 11 nucleotides agree with TRBD2. The CDR3 runs 16 residues. From germline, CDR1 is SGHNT and CDR2 YYREEE (reference sequence). V lost 4 bases to trimming and J lost 0 bases; unmatched junction nucleotides: 6. The DNA of the CDR3 is TGTGCCAGCAGCCCCTTAGCGGGAGGGAGCTCCTACGAGCAGTACTTC. Protein sequence: CASSPLAGGSSYEQYF.

This sequence joins TRBV9 and TRBJ2-5, with D possibly TRBD2 on 5 matching bases. The tail of the sequence fits TRBJ2-7 better, so the J call may be wrong. The germline CDR1 and CDR2 sequences are SGDLS and YYNGEE. This CDR3 is built from 15 residues. The CDR3 region is CASSVGRGAVYEQYF. The CDR3 DNA follows: TGTGCCAGCAGCGTAGGACGGGGTGCGGTGTACGAGCAGTACTTC.

The chain uses TRBV10-1 and TRBJ2-5; 7 nucleotides line up with TRBD1. Unmatched junction bases numbered 3, after V lost 3 bases and J lost 2 bases. CDR3 length equals 14 residues. From germline, CDR1 is WNHNN and CDR2 SYGVQD (reference sequence). CDR3 residues: CASSDNRGQETQYF. The DNA of the CDR3 is TGCGCCAGCAGTGATAACAGGGGTCAAGAGACCCAGTACTTC.

V gene TRBV9 combines with J gene TRBJ2-6; 7 bases align to TRBD2. This CDR3 comprises 20 residues. Germline V lookup: CDR1 SGDLS, CDR2 YYNGEE. The V segment lost 3 bases and the J segment 3 bases; nucleotides outside the gene matches: 18. CDR3 protein: CASSAQERGGSQFGANVLTF. CDR3 DNA: TGTGCCAGCAGCGCTCAAGAACGGGGCGGGAGTCAGTTTGGGGCCAACGTCCTGACTTTC.

V gene TRBV5-1 combines with J gene TRBJ2-7; TRBD1 aligns across 8 bases. The germline gives CDR1 SGHRS, CDR2 YFSETQ. The trim removed 0 bases at V and 3 bases at J, leaving 5 bases unmatched. CDR3 size: 15 residues. The CDR3 sequence: CASSLGAGGDYEQYF. The CDR3 coding sequence is TGCGCCAGCAGCTTGGGGGCAGGGGGCGACTACGAGCAGTACTTC.

DNA of the CDR3: TGTGCCAGCAGCCAGGCCGCTTTGGTTCACGGAGATACGCAGTATTTT. As protein: CASSQAALVHGDTQYF. This sequence joins TRBV7-6 and TRBJ2-3; D is unclear. Trimming took off 5 bases at V and 5 bases at J, with 20 bases between the two ends. Looked up from germline, CDR1 is SGHVS and CDR2 is FNYEAQ. The CDR3 runs to 16 residues. Full variable domain (missing parts from reference TRBV7-6 and TRBJ2-3): GAGVSQSPRYKVTKRGQDVALRCDPISGHVSLYWYRQALGQGPEFLTYFNYEAQQDKSGLPNDRFSAERPEGSISTLTIQRTEQRDSAMYRCASSQAALVHGDTQYFGPGTRLTVL.

CDR3 nucleotides: TGTGCCAGCAGCCCCCAAGGGGGCCAGCCCCAGCATTTT. As protein: CASSPQGGQPQHF. The chain links TRBV7-9 to TRBJ1-5; 7 positions agree with TRBD1. The CDR3 totals 13 residues. Germline V gives CDR1 SEHNR, CDR2 FQNEAQ (reference sequence). J was trimmed by 7 bases and V by 5 bases; bases with no gene match: 5.